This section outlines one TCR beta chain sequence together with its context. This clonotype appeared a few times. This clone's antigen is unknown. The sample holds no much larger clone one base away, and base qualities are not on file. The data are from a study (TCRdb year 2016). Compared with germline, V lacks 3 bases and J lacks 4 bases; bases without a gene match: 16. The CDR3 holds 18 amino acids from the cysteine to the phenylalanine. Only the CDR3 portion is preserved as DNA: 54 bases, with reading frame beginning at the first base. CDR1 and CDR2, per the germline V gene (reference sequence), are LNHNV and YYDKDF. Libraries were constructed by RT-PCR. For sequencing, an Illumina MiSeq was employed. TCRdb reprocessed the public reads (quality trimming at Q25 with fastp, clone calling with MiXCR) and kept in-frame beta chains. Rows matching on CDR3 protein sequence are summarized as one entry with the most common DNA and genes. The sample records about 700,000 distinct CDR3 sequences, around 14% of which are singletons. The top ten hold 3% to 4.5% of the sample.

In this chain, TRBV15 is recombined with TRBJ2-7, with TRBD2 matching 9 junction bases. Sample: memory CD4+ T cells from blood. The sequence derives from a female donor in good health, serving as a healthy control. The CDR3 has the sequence CATSSLEAGGRKKYEQYF. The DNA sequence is TGTGCCACCAGCAGCCTCGAAGCGGGGGGCCGAAAGAAATACGAGCAGTACTTC.